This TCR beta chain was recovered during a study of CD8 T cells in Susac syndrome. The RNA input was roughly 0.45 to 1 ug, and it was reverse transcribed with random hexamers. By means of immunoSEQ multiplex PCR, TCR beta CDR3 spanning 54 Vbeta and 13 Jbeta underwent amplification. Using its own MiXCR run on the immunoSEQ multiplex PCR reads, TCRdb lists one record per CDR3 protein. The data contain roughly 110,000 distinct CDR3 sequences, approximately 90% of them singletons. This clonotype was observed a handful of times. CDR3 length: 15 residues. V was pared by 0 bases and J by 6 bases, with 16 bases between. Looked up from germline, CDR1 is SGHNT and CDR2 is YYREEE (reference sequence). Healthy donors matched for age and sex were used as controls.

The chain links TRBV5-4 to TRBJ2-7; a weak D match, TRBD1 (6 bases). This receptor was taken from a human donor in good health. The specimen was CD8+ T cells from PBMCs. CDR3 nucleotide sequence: TGTGCCAGCAGCTTGGACAAACTGGGGGCGGGCGAGCAGTACTTC. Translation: CASSLDKLGAGEQYF.